A selection of T cell receptor beta chains follows, all from one sample in a study of T cell changes during pregnancy in multiple sclerosis. Measured with immunoSEQ multiplex PCR; TCRdb has only the in-frame clones, and not every one. The data show roughly 100,000 clones, with 85% to 95% seen just once and around 0.92% held by the top ten. This specimen was peripheral blood, taken after pregnancy. All receptors derive from a female donor with multiple sclerosis, enrolled in a pregnancy study. CDR3s include the opening cysteine and the closing phenylalanine or tryptophan. D genes are given only for firm matches.

D	V	J	CDR3	DNA
TRBD2	TRBV11-2	TRBJ2-3	CASSPSGASTDTQYF	TGTGCCAGCAGCCCTAGCGGAGCTAGCACAGATACGCAGTATTTT
TRBD2	TRBV2	TRBJ2-1	CARALGRREREQFF	TGTGCCAGAGCATTGGGAAGGCGGGAGAGGGAGCAGTTCTTC
TRBD1	TRBV25-1	TRBJ2-3	CATGTGGRYTQYF	TGTGCCACCGGGACAGGGGGTCGGTATACGCAGTATTTT
.	TRBV6-1	TRBJ1-1	CASSDQPQKNTEAFF	TGTGCCAGCAGTGATCAACCACAAAAGAACACTGAAGCTTTCTTT
TRBD2	TRBV6-1	TRBJ2-5	CASSEVEGLAGGETQYF	TGTGCCAGCAGTGAAGTGGAAGGTCTAGCGGGGGGAGAGACCCAGTACTTC
TRBD2	TRBV6-6	TRBJ2-1	CASRTGLAFNEQFF	TGTGCCAGCAGAACGGGACTAGCGTTTAATGAGCAGTTCTTC
.	TRBV2	TRBJ2-4	CASSTLVLAKNIQYF	TGTGCCAGCAGCACATTGGTCTTAGCCAAAAACATTCAGTACTTC
.	TRBV6-5	TRBJ1-6	CASSSDRLSSHF	TGTGCCAGCAGCTCCGACAGGTTGAGTTCTCACTTT
TRBD1	TRBV19	TRBJ1-1	CASSPLTGEEGEAFF	TGTGCCAGTAGTCCCTTGACAGGGGAAGAAGGTGAAGCTTTCTTT
.	TRBV28	TRBJ1-1	CASNYVQDARGGTEAFF	TGTGCCAGCAACTACGTACAGGACGCACGGGGGGGTACTGAAGCTTTCTTT
.	TRBV19	TRBJ2-3	CASSYSGVTQYF	TGTGCCAGTAGCTATAGCGGAGTTACGCAGTATTTT
.	TRBV11-1	TRBJ1-6	CASSSGGEGLYNSPLHF	TGTGCCAGCAGCTCAGGAGGAGAAGGGCTTTATAATTCACCCCTCCACTTT
.	TRBV10-2	TRBJ1-3	CASSLGQSGGNTIYF	TGCGCCAGCAGTTTAGGACAGTCGGGAGGAAACACCATATATTTT
.	TRBV10-3	TRBJ1-2	CAIPGSTFEDPLGYTF	TGTGCCATCCCCGGTTCAACTTTTGAAGATCCTCTTGGCTACACCTTC
.	TRBV13	TRBJ2-7	CASSLNRGEQYF	TGTGCCAGCAGCTTAAATCGGGGCGAGCAGTACTTC
.	TRBV6-1	TRBJ2-7	CASINTGGTVYEQYF	TGTGCCAGCATAAACACCGGGGGAACTGTCTACGAGCAGTACTTC
TRBD1	TRBV7-2	TRBJ2-3	CASSPGRQGVTDTQYF	TGTGCCAGCAGCCCGGGTAGGCAGGGGGTAACAGATACGCAGTATTTT
.	TRBV14	TRBJ1-1	CASSATPSLGNTEAFF	TGTGCCAGCAGCGCTACTCCATCGCTAGGGAACACTGAAGCTTTCTTT
.	TRBV10-3	TRBJ2-3	CAISAEAPGHDLDTQYF	TGTGCCATCAGTGCGGAGGCCCCGGGACACGACTTAGATACGCAGTATTTT
TRBD1	TRBV11-2	TRBJ2-7	CASFDRGESSYEQYF	TGTGCCAGCTTCGACAGGGGTGAAAGCTCCTACGAGCAGTACTTC
.	TRBV19	TRBJ1-5	CASWGRGYSNQPQHF	TGTGCCAGTTGGGGCCGTGGGTATAGCAATCAGCCCCAGCATTTT
.	TRBV15	TRBJ1-5	CATSRDIQPQHF	TGTGCCACCAGCAGAGATATTCAGCCCCAGCATTTT
.	TRBV25-1	TRBJ1-5	CASSEFVTNQPQHF	TGTGCCAGCAGTGAATTTGTAACAAATCAGCCCCAGCATTTT
TRBD1	TRBV10-3	TRBJ1-2	CAIRGTGGLGYTF	TGTGCCATCAGGGGGACAGGGGGCCTTGGCTACACCTTC
.	TRBV27	TRBJ2-1	CASRQGSYNEQFF	TGTGCCAGCAGACAGGGCTCCTACAATGAGCAGTTCTTC
.	TRBV7-2	TRBJ2-2	CASSLRRPRAGELFF	TGTGCCAGCAGCTTACGTAGGCCCCGGGCCGGGGAGCTGTTTTTT
.	TRBV6-4	TRBJ1-1	CASSEVGVPFTEAFF	TGTGCCAGCAGTGAAGTCGGGGTTCCCTTCACTGAAGCTTTCTTT
TRBD1	TRBV5-1	TRBJ2-7	CASSPDRAYEQYF	TGCGCCAGCAGCCCGGACAGGGCCTACGAGCAGTACTTC